These T cell receptor beta chains were read from a single sample in a study of response to subunit inactivated influenza vaccine. Each CDR3 protein is one row after TCRdb ran MiXCR on the RT-PCR reads. The sample yields about half a million distinct CDR3 sequences, 25% seen once. Source: CD4+ T cells sorted from PBMCs, taken around 5 days after vaccination. The receptors shown here come from a man aged 50 or older who received an inactivated influenza vaccine. Both conserved end residues are part of each CDR3. The order of the fields is V gene, D gene, J gene, clone size, CDR3 length, CDR3 DNA, CDR3 protein. The D gene is left open where the match is weak. For some rows the clone size is stated as once, few or many, or as a class when expanded; others skip it.

TRBV24-1,.,TRBJ2-3,few,15,TGTGCCACCAGTGGGCTGGGACACTTCACAGATACGCAGTATTTT,CATSGLGHFTDTQYF
TRBV14,TRBD2,TRBJ2-2,.,16,TGTGCCAGCAGCCCCTTGATAGCGGGGTCCTACGGGGAGCTGTTTTTT,CASSPLIAGSYGELFF
TRBV12-3/TRBV12-4,.,TRBJ2-5,.,14,TGTGCCAGCAAGCCGGGACGGTACCAAGAGACCCAGTACTTC,CASKPGRYQETQYF
TRBV5-1,.,TRBJ2-1,few,15,TGCGCCAGCAGCTTGATGGAGAGCTCCTACAATGAGCAGTTCTTC,CASSLMESSYNEQFF
TRBV5-1,.,TRBJ1-1,.,15,TGCGCCAGCAGCTTGGTCCCAGGAGGGGGGACTGAAGCTTTCTTT,CASSLVPGGGTEAFF
TRBV6-5,TRBD1,TRBJ2-7,.,16,TGTGCCAGCAGTTTGTCGCCGGGACAGGGGGCCCACGAGCAGTACTTC,CASSLSPGQGAHEQYF
TRBV2,.,TRBJ1-2,few,16,TGTGCCAGCAGTGGGTTTGTAGCCCGTATCAACTATGGCTACACCTTC,CASSGFVARINYGYTF
TRBV6-1,.,TRBJ1-4,few,13,TGTGCCAGCAGGGTCAGGTCGGGTGAAAAACTGTTTTTT,CASRVRSGEKLFF
TRBV7-2,TRBD2,TRBJ2-1,few,16,TGTGCCAGCAGCCCAGCTTCTAGCGGGAATTACAATGAGCAGTTCTTC,CASSPASSGNYNEQFF
TRBV20-1,.,TRBJ2-5,.,13,TGCAGTGCTAGAGTCACAGGAGAGACGACCCAGTACTTC,CSARVTGETTQYF
TRBV4-2,.,TRBJ2-2,few,12,TGTGCCAGCAGCCAAGCGTGGGGGGAGCTGTTTTTT,CASSQAWGELFF
TRBV7-2,TRBD1,TRBJ2-1,.,14,TGTGCCAGCAGCCCGCGACAGGGGCCGGGTGAGCAGTTCTTC,CASSPRQGPGEQFF
TRBV5-1,TRBD2,TRBJ2-3,.,15,TGCGCCAGCTCGTGGCGGGGGGCCAAGGAAGATACGCAGTATTTT,CASSWRGAKEDTQYF
TRBV6-5,TRBD1,TRBJ1-5,.,16,TGTGCCAGCAGTTACTCGGGACAGGGCTGGAATCAGCCCCAGCATTTT,CASSYSGQGWNQPQHF
TRBV7-6,.,TRBJ2-6,few,15,TGTGCCAGCAGCTTAAATCCCTCCGGGGCCAACGTCCTGACTTTC,CASSLNPSGANVLTF
TRBV6-5,.,TRBJ2-3,.,14,TGTGCCAGCAGTTACTCCAGGGCCAACCCTACGCAGTATTTT,CASSYSRANPTQYF
TRBV29-1,.,TRBJ2-5,.,13,TGCAGCGTTGTTTGGGGGCGGGGAGAGACCCAGTACTTC,CSVVWGRGETQYF
TRBV6-1,TRBD1,TRBJ2-7,once,16,TGTGCCAGCAGCTTGTCAACAGGGGATCAGTCCTACGAGCAGTACTTC,CASSLSTGDQSYEQYF
TRBV20-1,.,TRBJ2-2,few,15,TGCAGTGCCAAACGAGGGAGAGCGAACACCGGGGAGCTGTTTTTT,CSAKRGRANTGELFF
TRBV5-5,.,TRBJ2-3,.,16,TGTGCCAGCAGCTTGGTGGTAACAGGGCGCACAGATACGCAGTATTTT,CASSLVVTGRTDTQYF
TRBV5-6,.,TRBJ2-7,.,17,TGTGCCAGCAGCTTTACAGGGTGGATTGGGGGAGCATACGAGCAGTACTTC,CASSFTGWIGGAYEQYF
TRBV5-1,TRBD1,TRBJ2-3,.,16,TGCGCCAGCAGCTTGGTTGGGACAGGGGCCACAGATACGCAGTATTTT,CASSLVGTGATDTQYF
TRBV7-8,TRBD2,TRBJ2-1,.,20,TGTGCCAGCAGCTCGCAGCGCCCTAGCGGGAGGGCTGGCTCCTACAATGAGCAGTTCTTC,CASSSQRPSGRAGSYNEQFF
TRBV29-1,.,TRBJ2-5,few,13,TGCAGCGTCCAGGACAGCAACCAAGAGACCCAGTACTTC,CSVQDSNQETQYF
TRBV14,.,TRBJ2-3,.,18,TGTGCCAGCAGCCAAGATGTTAGGGGCCGCGCCCCCATGGATACGCAGTATTTT,CASSQDVRGRAPMDTQYF
TRBV4-3,TRBD1,TRBJ2-2,.,19,TGCGCCAGCAGCCAAGAACCGGGTAACAGGGGGCAAGGTACCGGGGAGCTGTTTTTT,CASSQEPGNRGQGTGELFF
TRBV6-1,.,TRBJ1-1,.,13,TGTGCCAGCGCTCAGTTGGGTAACACTGAAGCTTTCTTT,CASAQLGNTEAFF
TRBV12-3/TRBV12-4,TRBD2,TRBJ2-7,many,15,TGTGCCAGCAGCCCCGGGACTAGCGGGACCTACGAGCAGTACTTC,CASSPGTSGTYEQYF
TRBV2,.,TRBJ2-1,few,14,TGTGCCAGCAGTGAACAGGGCTCCTACAATGAGCAGTTCTTC,CASSEQGSYNEQFF
TRBV11-1,TRBD1,TRBJ2-1,few,18,TGTGCCAGCAGCCCCACAGGGGGCGCGCTACGGTCCTACAATGAGCAGTTCTTC,CASSPTGGALRSYNEQFF
TRBV28,.,TRBJ2-7,.,13,TGTGCCAGCAGTTTCCAAAACTCCTACGAGCAGTACTTC,CASSFQNSYEQYF
TRBV24-1,.,TRBJ2-2,.,16,TGTGCCACCAGTGATTTCGGCTCTCGCGTGACCGGGGAGCTGTTTTTT,CATSDFGSRVTGELFF
TRBV24-1,.,TRBJ1-5,few,12,TGTGCCACCAGAGAGGGGCAGCATTCCCAGCATTTT,CATREGQHSQHF
TRBV7-2,.,TRBJ2-5,few,14,TGTGCCAGCAACCACCCCGGGACCCAAGAGACCCAGTACTTC,CASNHPGTQETQYF
TRBV10-3,.,TRBJ2-7,.,14,TGTGCCATCAAAGAGAGGACAGTATCCTACGAGCAGTACTTC,CAIKERTVSYEQYF
TRBV21-1,.,TRBJ1-2,few,15,TGTGCCAGCAGCAAAGAGACAGGGTCGATAGATGGCTACACCTTC,CASSKETGSIDGYTF
TRBV6-2/TRBV6-3,.,TRBJ2-3,few,14,TGTGCCAGCAGCCGCGGACTCGAGGCAGATACGCAGTATTTT,CASSRGLEADTQYF
TRBV6-5,.,TRBJ2-7,.,14,TGTGCCAGCAGTTACCGGCGGGCGGGGAGTGAGCAGTACTTC,CASSYRRAGSEQYF
TRBV3-1,.,TRBJ2-5,many,12,TGTGCCAGCAGCCAAGTCGGAGAGACCCAGTACTTC,CASSQVGETQYF
TRBV14,.,TRBJ2-7,few,14,TGTGCCAGCAGCCGGGCCTGGGACTCCTACGAGCAGTACTTC,CASSRAWDSYEQYF
TRBV6-1,TRBD1,TRBJ2-7,.,15,TGTGCCAGCAGGACGGGACAGGAGCCTTCCTACGAGCAGTACTTC,CASRTGQEPSYEQYF
TRBV4-2,.,TRBJ2-7,.,13,TGTGCCAGCAGCCAAGATTCTGGTGGTGAGCAGTACTTC,CASSQDSGGEQYF
TRBV7-9,TRBD1,TRBJ1-4,.,14,TGTGCCAGCAGACGGACAGGGCTGGATGAAAAACTGTTTTTT,CASRRTGLDEKLFF
TRBV4-3,.,TRBJ2-7,many,13,TGCGCCAGCAGCCAAGCGGGGAGGTACGAGCAGTACTTC,CASSQAGRYEQYF